This is a list of T cell receptor beta chains from one sample in a study of OX40 agonist ivuxolimab in advanced cancers. Repertoires were generated with immunoSEQ multiplex PCR, while TCRdb's copy carries only in-frame clones and drops some. The sample yields roughly 19,000 clones, 79% seen once. The sample consisted of CD4+ or CD8+ T cells sorted from blood, taken in a trial of the OX40 agonist ivuxolimab. Every receptor here comes from an adult with an advanced solid tumor such as melanoma, head and neck, liver or kidney cancer. CDR3s include the opening cysteine and the closing phenylalanine or tryptophan.

j_gene	v_gene	len	CDR3aa
TRBJ1-2	TRBV5-6	15	CASSLEGTGSYGYTF
TRBJ2-7	TRBV7-9	15	CASSPGWGVSYEQYF
TRBJ2-1	TRBV10-3	15	CAISEAGQGTNEQFF
TRBJ1-1	TRBV9	14	CASSVVQVGAEAFF
TRBJ1-2	TRBV11-2	14	CASSLAGGDSGYTF
TRBJ1-5	TRBV18	16	CASSPYYRGSNQPQHF
TRBJ1-4	TRBV7-9	12	CASSLAGDKLFF
TRBJ2-7	TRBV4-3	14	CASSQEPGHYEQYF
TRBJ2-5	TRBV7-9	11	CASSEGETQYF
TRBJ2-7	TRBV4-1	14	CASSQSGLANEQYF
TRBJ1-3	TRBV29-1	16	CSVVREESPSGNTIYF
TRBJ2-2	TRBV19	13	CASRIQATGELFF
TRBJ2-7	TRBV7-9	16	CASSPRRTGRSNEQYF
TRBJ2-3	TRBV5-1	15	CASSLVQVNTDTQYF
TRBJ1-1	TRBV29-1	13	CSVELDRDPEAFF
TRBJ1-1	TRBV2	16	CASRRPGQVENTEAFF
TRBJ2-1	TRBV7-8	14	CASSFSGGKNEQFF
TRBJ2-1	TRBV5-8	14	CASSSRSTSGEQFF
TRBJ2-7	TRBV25-1	13	CATTAMSPYEQYF
TRBJ2-7	TRBV7-2	12	CASSDASYEQYF
TRBJ1-2	TRBV9	14	CASSADHPLYGYTF
TRBJ2-7	TRBV29-1	13	CSVQGLAWYEQYF
TRBJ2-5	TRBV7-9	15	CASRHRTGVQETQYF
TRBJ2-3	TRBV4-3	16	CASSQGVYIGTDTQYF
TRBJ1-2	TRBV10-3	18	CAISGGLPTAHVNYGYTF
TRBJ1-2	TRBV4-3	14	CASSQGQGVYGYTF
TRBJ2-1	TRBV14	14	CASRTSGGNNEQFF
TRBJ2-5	TRBV5-1	14	CASSNGQGQETQYF
TRBJ2-1	TRBV20-1	11	CSARGDDEQFF
TRBJ2-3	TRBV27	15	CASSPSAGEADTQYF
TRBJ2-5	TRBV11-1	13	CASSATGQETQYF